The 21 T cell receptor beta chains below were found in one sample sequenced in a study of blood T cell repertoires in COVID-19. Clones were sequenced by immunoSEQ multiplex PCR, and TCRdb holds only the in-frame ones, with some missing. The data show a few hundred thousand clones, 85% to 90% seen once. The sample taken for sequencing was PBMCs or T cells enriched from blood (not recorded which). These receptors were obtained from a man aged 40-55 years who had recovered from COVID-19.

This clone was recorded only once. The chain carries TRBV19 and TRBJ2-7; D is unclear. Trimming took 3 bases from V and 7 from J, leaving 16 bases between them. CDR1 is LNHDA and CDR2 is SQIVND in the germline V gene (reference sequence). This CDR3 is built from 14 residues. Here the CDR3 DNA reads TGTGCCAGTAGTATGGTTGACCGCCTGACAGAGCAGTACTTC. This encodes CASSMVDRLTEQYF.

This sequence joins TRBV27 and TRBJ1-4, with a tentative D call TRBD1 (6 bases). Germline CDR1 and CDR2: MNHEY and SMNVEV (reference sequence). Trimming stripped 2 bases from V and 15 bases from J, with 19 bases between. CDR3 length: 14 residues. As DNA, the CDR3 is TGTGCCAGCAGTTTAGGGGGATCCAGGGGAAGGGTGTTTTTT. This gives the protein CASSLGGSRGRVFF.

This clone has a single count. The chain carries TRBV5-1 and TRBJ2-3; a weak D match, TRBD2 (6 bases). The germline gives CDR1 SGHRS, CDR2 YFSETQ. The length of the CDR3 is 13 residues. V was pared by 4 bases and J by 4 bases, with 10 bases between. The CDR3 reads CASSIPGADTQYF. CDR3 DNA: TGCGCCAGCAGCATTCCGGGGGCAGATACGCAGTATTTT.

The V call is TRBV4-1, the J call TRBJ1-2; 8 nucleotides agree with TRBD1. CDR3 length: 15 amino acids. Germline CDR1 and CDR2: MGHRA and YSYEKL. V lost 1 base and J lost 0; bases outside the gene matches: 1. Here the CDR3 reads CASSQAGQANYGYTF. CDR3 in DNA: TGCGCCAGCAGCCAAGCGGGACAGGCTAACTATGGCTACACCTTC.

This clone was detected a few times. CDR3: CASSYSRGGRYEQYF. The CDR3 nucleotides are TGTGCCAGCAGTTACTCAAGGGGGGGCAGGTACGAGCAGTACTTC. The V and J genes are TRBV6-5 and TRBJ2-7, with D possibly being TRBD2 (7 bases). Germline V CDR1 and CDR2: MNHEY, SVGAGI. V was shortened by 0 bases and J by 4 bases, with 13 bases between the two germline ends. The CDR3 consists of 15 residues.

The rearrangement joins TRBV19 to TRBJ2-3; D possibly corresponds to TRBD2 (6 bases). Trimming removed 2 bases at V and 1 base at J, with 13 bases between. Germline V gene sequence: CDR1 LNHDA, CDR2 SQIVND (reference sequence). This CDR3 region has 16 residues. The CDR3 nucleotides are TGTGCCAGTAGTATAATCCGGGGGAAGGGCACAGATACGCAGTATTTT. Protein sequence: CASSIIRGKGTDTQYF.

The rearrangement links TRBV11-1 to TRBJ2-7; maybe TRBD1 (5 bases). This CDR3 comprises 15 residues. Trimming pared 0 bases from V and 0 bases from J, leaving 9 bases between. The V gene's germline CDR1 is SGHAT and CDR2 FQDESV (reference sequence). The CDR3 sequence is CASSLAPTASYEQYF. The CDR3 bases are TGTGCCAGCAGCTTAGCACCGACAGCCTCCTACGAGCAGTACTTC.

This clone occurred once. The chain carries TRBV7-8 and TRBJ1-4, with D perhaps TRBD1 (5 bases). Between the trimmed V and J ends, which lost 5 bases and 8 bases, there was a span of 12 bases. CDR3 length equals 13 residues. CDR1 is SGHVS and CDR2 is FQNEAQ in the germline V gene. For the CDR3, the DNA is TGTGCCAGCAGCGGAGCCGGGGGAGAAAAACTGTTTTTT. This sequence encodes CASSGAGGEKLFF.

The CDR3, as DNA: TGTGCCATCAGCTCCGGGACAGGGAACTATGGCTACACCTTC. It encodes CAISSGTGNYGYTF. The chain employs TRBV10-3 and TRBJ1-2, with TRBD1 matching 9 bases. The CDR3 sequence is 14 residues long. Unmatched junction bases numbered 4, after V lost 6 bases and J lost 2 bases. Germline V gene data show CDR1 as ENHRY and CDR2 as SYGVKD.

This chain uses TRBV5-6 with TRBJ2-7; 7 nucleotides line up with TRBD2. The CDR3 contains 14 residues. V gave up 4 bases and J gave up 6 bases; unmatched junction bases: 10. CDR1 is SGHDT and CDR2 is YYEEEE in the germline V gene. CDR3: CASSPLAVHSEQYF. The CDR3 DNA is TGTGCCAGCAGCCCTCTAGCGGTGCACTCCGAGCAGTACTTC.

The gene calls are TRBV18 and TRBJ2-3; weak D call: TRBD2 (6 bases). There are 16 residues in the CDR3. The ends were cut back, 2 bases at V and 1 base at J, with 13 bases in the middle. Germline-derived CDR1 and CDR2 are KGHSH and LQKENI. CDR3 nucleotides: TGTGCCAGCTCACCAAGAGGGGAGGAGGGCACAGATACGCAGTATTTT. It encodes CASSPRGEEGTDTQYF.

CDR3 amino acids: CSASIGTGRYEQYF. DNA of the CDR3: TGCAGTGCTAGTATAGGGACAGGGCGATACGAGCAGTACTTC. V is TRBV20-1 and J is TRBJ2-7; 9 bases agree with TRBD1. V dropped 3 bases and J dropped 4; count of bases not matched to a gene: 7. Germline V gene lookup returns CDR1 DFQATT and CDR2 SNEGSKA (reference sequence). The CDR3 is made up of 14 amino acids.

This chain uses TRBV9 with TRBJ2-1, with no clear D. This CDR3 has 14 amino acids. Germline V gene data show CDR1 as SGDLS and CDR2 as YYNGEE. Trimming cost V 0 bases and J 7 bases, with 11 bases left between them. CDR3 residues: CASSVENYINEQFF. The DNA of the CDR3 is TGTGCCAGCAGCGTAGAGAACTACATTAATGAGCAGTTCTTC. The entire variable domain, with the rest obtained from reference TRBV9 and TRBJ2-1, is as follows: DSGVTQTPKHLITATGQRVTLRCSPRSGDLSVYWYQQSLDQGLQFLIQYYNGEERAKGNILERFSAQQFPDLHSELNLSSLELGDSALYFCASSVENYINEQFFGPGTRLTVL.

The V and J genes are TRBV6-2 or TRBV6-3 and TRBJ2-7; perhaps TRBD2 as D (6 bases). CDR1 and CDR2 (germline): MNHEY, SVGEGT. V lost 4 bases and J lost 2, with 12 bases in between. The CDR3 is made up of 14 amino acids. CDR3 in amino acids: CASSLAVDAYEQYF. In DNA, the CDR3 is TGTGCCAGCAGTTTAGCGGTAGACGCCTACGAGCAGTACTTC.

This clone was seen a single time. The chain joins TRBV10-3 to TRBJ2-1; the match to TRBD2 covers 11 bases. The CDR3 totals 15 residues. J was trimmed by 0 bases and V by 11 bases; bases with no gene match: 6. CDR1 and CDR2 from the germline V gene are ENHRY and SYGVKD. Here the CDR3 DNA reads TGTGCCTCCTCCGGGACTAGCGGCTCCTACAATGAGCAGTTCTTC. Encoded protein: CASSGTSGSYNEQFF.

The chain is built from TRBV2 and TRBJ1-1, with no clear D. Per the germline V gene, CDR1 is SNHLY and CDR2 is FYNNEI. The ends were cut back, 3 bases at V and 2 bases at J, with 10 bases in the middle. The CDR3 is 14 residues long. CDR3 protein: CASSEFEGNTEAFF. DNA for the CDR3: TGTGCCAGCAGTGAGTTCGAGGGAAACACTGAAGCTTTCTTT. The full variable domain, completed using reference TRBV2 and TRBJ1-1, is EPEVTQTPSHQVTQMGQEVILRCVPISNHLYFYWYRQILGQKVEFLVSFYNNEISEKSEIFDDQFSVERPDGSNFTLKIRSTKLEDSAMYFCASSEFEGNTEAFFGQGTRLTVV.

V is TRBV5-1 and J is TRBJ2-7; 10 bases agree with TRBD2. The CDR3 length is 16 residues. From germline, CDR1 is SGHRS and CDR2 YFSETQ. V lost 0 bases, J lost 0 bases, and 3 bases stayed unmatched. The CDR3, as DNA: TGCGCCAGCAGCTTGGCCGGGACTAGCGTCTCCTACGAGCAGTACTTC. Encoded protein: CASSLAGTSVSYEQYF.

The V and J genes are TRBV2 and TRBJ2-7, with 10 bases lining up with TRBD1. Losses at the gene ends were 1 base for V and 7 bases for J; bases not matched to a gene: 7. Germline values: CDR1 SNHLY, CDR2 FYNNEI. This CDR3 is 15 amino acids long. DNA of the CDR3: TGTGCCAGCAGTGAAGAGAGATCGGGACAGGGGGAGCAGTACTTC. It encodes CASSEERSGQGEQYF.

The V call is TRBV5-1, the J call TRBJ2-1; D remains unclear. Germline CDR1 SGHRS, CDR2 YFSETQ. The CDR3 covers 14 residues. V was shortened by 0 bases and J by 0 bases, with 4 bases between the two germline ends. The CDR3, as DNA: TGCGCCAGCAGCTTGGCCAGCTCCTACAATGAGCAGTTCTTC. Translating gives CASSLASSYNEQFF.

This clone was detected only a few times. The V call is TRBV7-3, the J call TRBJ2-1, with TRBD2 identical over 10 bases. Germline V gives CDR1 SGHTA, CDR2 FQGTGA. The CDR3 totals 16 residues. The V gene end was trimmed by 5 bases and the J gene end by 7 bases; junction bases not matched to a gene: 11. CDR3 in amino acids: CASSPLAGGEINEQFF. The CDR3 DNA reads as TGTGCCAGCAGCCCGTTAGCGGGGGGCGAGATTAATGAGCAGTTCTTC.

V usage is TRBV10-2 and J usage is TRBJ1-1; the D gene is possibly TRBD1 (6 bases). From germline, CDR1 is WSHSY and CDR2 SAAADI. Trimming took 10 bases from V and 2 from J, leaving 14 bases between them. The CDR3 has 13 residues. The CDR3 DNA reads TGCGCCACCAGGGGCTCCGGAAACACTGAAGCTTTCTTT. As protein: CATRGSGNTEAFF.